The 15 T cell receptor beta chains reported below all come from one sample, sequenced in a study of T cells in Graves' hyperthyroidism and ophthalmopathy. TCR beta CDR3 regions were amplified from RNA. A set of HTBI primers served as the primers for a first-round RT-PCR of the TCR CDR3. Using its own MiXCR run on the multiplex PCR reads, TCRdb lists one record per CDR3 protein. The sample consists of approximately 590,000 distinct CDR3 sequences, approximately 14% of them appearing once. What was sequenced was blood. The receptors were gathered from a woman under 40 with Graves' hyperthyroidism.

This clonotype appeared many times. The chain is built from TRBV12-3 or TRBV12-4 and TRBJ2-1; a weak D match, TRBD2 (6 bases). V lost 6 bases, J lost 2 bases, and 14 bases lay in between. CDR3 length: 15 amino acids. Here the CDR3 reads CASRNSGSTYNEQFF. Here the CDR3 DNA reads TGTGCCAGCAGGAATAGCGGAAGTACCTACAATGAGCAGTTCTTC.

This clonotype came up many times. The J gene is TRBJ2-7, the V gene TRBV27, with D unclear. The CDR3 is 12 residues long. With 4 bases removed from V and 5 bases from J, the gap between germline ends came to 9 bases. Germline loops: CDR1 MNHEY, CDR2 SMNVEV (reference sequence). The CDR3: CASSSVGHEQYF. CDR3 nucleotides: TGTGCCAGCAGTTCGGTGGGCCACGAGCAGTACTTC.

There are many counts of this clonotype. The V and J genes are TRBV20-1 and TRBJ2-1, with TRBD2 matching 8 bases. Germline V CDR1 and CDR2: DFQATT, SNEGSKA (reference sequence). The length of the CDR3 is 14 residues. Trimming cost V 1 base and J 12 bases; bases outside gene matches: 11. DNA of the CDR3: TGCAGTGCTAGAGGGACTAGCATTGGACGTGGGCAGTTCTTC. It is translated as CSARGTSIGRGQFF.

This CDR3 reads CASSFRGVDVYF. The CDR3 bases are TGTGCCAGCTCGTTTCGGGGTGTTGACGTATATTTT. The chain recombines TRBV18 with TRBJ1-3; D uncertain. CDR3 length: 12 residues. Germline CDR1 is KGHSH and CDR2 is LQKENI. V lost 6 bases to trimming and J lost 14 bases, with 17 bases between them.

The chain joins TRBV2 to TRBJ1-1; TRBD1 matches at 8 bases. The V and J ends lost 8 bases and 5 bases, in that order; junction bases with no gene match: 13. Germline V CDR1 and CDR2: SNHLY, FYNNEI. The CDR3 contains 15 residues. The DNA for the CDR3 is TGTGCCAGCTATGCACCCCGGACAGGGAGGACTGAAGCTTTCTTT. Protein sequence: CASYAPRTGRTEAFF.

This clonotype was recorded at least ten times. The rearrangement links TRBV30 to TRBJ2-2; TRBD2 aligns across 10 bases. Trimming cost V 4 bases and J 3 bases; bases outside gene matches: 5. Germline V gene lookup returns CDR1 GTSNPN and CDR2 SVGIG (reference sequence). The CDR3 runs 15 residues. This chain's CDR3 is CAWKASGRDTGELFF. The CDR3 DNA reads TGTGCCTGGAAGGCTAGCGGGAGAGACACCGGGGAGCTGTTTTTT.

The chain has TRBV6-2 or TRBV6-3 and TRBJ2-5, with 7 bases matching TRBD2. The germline V gene encodes CDR1 MNHEY and CDR2 SVGEGT. CDR3 length: 13 residues. Trimming cost V 6 bases and J 6 bases; bases outside gene matches: 7. The DNA for the CDR3 is TGTGCCAGCAGCTCGCAGCGGGAAAAGACCCAGTACTTC. Protein product: CASSSQREKTQYF.

In this sample, this clonotype turned up a few times. The gene calls are TRBV4-2 and TRBJ2-2; 15 bases agree with TRBD2. The CDR3 length is 19 residues. The J segment lost 7 bases and the V segment lost 4 bases, leaving 13 bases of the junction unmatched. Germline V gene data show CDR1 as LGHNA and CDR2 as YNFKEQ. The CDR3 nucleotides are TGTGCCAGCAGCCGAGAAGGGAGGACTAGCGGGAGGGAAAGCGGGGAGCTGTTTTTT. It encodes CASSREGRTSGRESGELFF.

This clonotype has ten or more counts. The chain has TRBV2 and TRBJ2-1, with D uncertain. Deletions cut 3 bases from V and 0 bases from J, with 12 bases between. CDR3 length equals 16 residues. CDR1 and CDR2 (germline): SNHLY, FYNNEI. CDR3 DNA sequence: TGTGCCAGCAGTGACTTAAGCGCGAGCTCCTACAATGAGCAGTTCTTC. This codes for CASSDLSASSYNEQFF.

This clonotype was seen ten or more times. This chain joins TRBV28 and TRBJ2-3, with 11 bases aligning to TRBD2. The CDR3 has 15 residues. Germline V gives CDR1 MDHEN, CDR2 SYDVKM. Germline trimming cut 8 bases from V and 5 bases from J; bases unmatched to any gene: 9. This CDR3 is CASGGTSGGEDTQYF. CDR3 bases: TGTGCCAGCGGTGGGACTAGCGGTGGTGAAGATACGCAGTATTTT.

This clonotype has a handful of counts. The rearrangement uses TRBV30 and TRBJ2-1, with D possibly TRBD2 on 6 matching bases. CDR1 and CDR2 from the germline V gene are GTSNPN and SVGIG (reference sequence). Trimming took 4 bases from V and 11 from J, leaving 12 bases between them. The length of the CDR3 is 11 residues. The CDR3 region has the DNA TGTGCCTGGACAACTAGCTCTAAGCAGTTCTTC. Residues: CAWTTSSKQFF.

Many counts were recorded for this clonotype. V usage is TRBV20-1 and J usage is TRBJ2-7, with D maybe TRBD2 (6 bases). From germline, CDR1 is DFQATT and CDR2 SNEGSKA (reference sequence). V lost 0 bases and J lost 5, with 14 bases in between. The CDR3 covers 14 residues. CDR3 amino acids: CSARDSGSHNEQYF. CDR3 DNA: TGCAGTGCTAGAGACTCCGGGAGTCACAACGAGCAGTACTTC.

This clonotype was counted at least ten times. The rearrangement joins TRBV6-1 to TRBJ2-7; 9 bases line up with TRBD1. The CDR3 runs 16 residues. Germline loops: CDR1 MNHNS, CDR2 SASEGT. J gave up 0 bases and V 5 bases, and 8 bases lay outside the gene matches. CDR3 coding DNA: TGTGCCAGCAGTTTATCGGGACAGGGTCACTCCTACGAGCAGTACTTC. Its translation: CASSLSGQGHSYEQYF.

The chain carries TRBV20-1 and TRBJ2-3; D uncertain. Germline CDR1 reads DFQATT; CDR2 reads SNEGSKA (reference sequence). Trimming stripped 6 bases from V and 1 base from J, with 14 bases between. The length of the CDR3 is 14 residues. The CDR3 DNA reads as TGCAGTGCCGCCGCCCTTACTCGCACAGATACGCAGTATTTT. Protein: CSAAALTRTDTQYF.

V gene TRBV20-1 combines with J gene TRBJ2-2; possibly TRBD1 for D (6 bases). Germline V lookup: CDR1 DFQATT, CDR2 SNEGSKA (reference sequence). The CDR3 is made up of 15 amino acids. V dropped 3 bases and J dropped 2 bases, with 13 bases sitting between them. The CDR3 protein is CSASRIGGNTGELFF. The CDR3 DNA sequence: TGCAGTGCTAGTCGCATAGGGGGAAACACCGGGGAGCTGTTTTTT.